Each of the 18 T cell receptor beta chains below was sequenced from the same sample in a study of T cells in Graves' hyperthyroidism and ophthalmopathy. Amplified TCR beta CDR3 regions came from RNA transcripts. TCR CDR3 underwent first-round RT-PCR with the HTBI primer set. TCRdb redid the calling of the multiplex PCR reads with MiXCR, one entry per CDR3 protein. This sample has a few hundred thousand distinct CDR3 sequences, with over 12% found just once. The sample was blood. Receptors originate from a woman aged 45-65 years with Graves' hyperthyroidism that later progressed to Graves' ophthalmopathy.

This clonotype was seen many times. This chain connects TRBV10-3 to TRBJ2-3; TRBD1 aligns across 9 bases. V shed 4 bases, J shed 2 bases, and the junction held 4 bases outside the gene matches. CDR1 is ENHRY and CDR2 is SYGVKD in the germline V gene. The CDR3 consists of 15 residues. The CDR3 protein is CAISGRDRATDTQYF. In DNA form, the CDR3 reads TGTGCCATCAGTGGCCGGGACAGGGCCACAGATACGCAGTATTTT.

Of note for this clonotype: A much bigger clone sits one base away, suggesting this may be a read error. The conserved closing phenylalanine or tryptophan is absent in this CDR3, likely reflecting a read error. V usage is TRBV28 and J usage is TRBJ1-2; 7 positions match TRBD1. V dropped 5 bases and J dropped 3; count of bases not matched to a gene: 6. Germline-derived CDR1 and CDR2 are MDHEN and SYDVKM. The CDR3 is 14 residues long. The CDR3 sequence: CASSPNRGYYGYTS. Here the CDR3 DNA reads TGTGCCAGCAGTCCCAACAGGGGCTACTATGGCTACACCTCC.

This clonotype was seen repeatedly, ten times or more. The rearrangement uses TRBV5-5 and TRBJ1-1, with 8 nucleotides matching TRBD1. The CDR3 covers 15 residues. After removal of 4 bases from V and 1 base from J, the junction contained 6 bases not matched to a gene. The germline gives CDR1 SGHKS, CDR2 YYEKEE (reference sequence). In DNA, the CDR3 is TGTGCCAGCAGCCCAAGCGGGACAGGGAACACTGAAGCTTTCTTT. This encodes CASSPSGTGNTEAFF.

The chain couples TRBV20-1 to TRBJ2-7; TRBD2 agrees at 9 bases. Germline V gives CDR1 DFQATT, CDR2 SNEGSKA (reference sequence). With V trimmed by 1 base and J by 3 bases, 4 bases remained unmatched. This CDR3 contains 14 residues. In DNA form, the CDR3 reads TGCAGTGCTAGAGGTAGCGGGAGTGGCTACGAGCAGTACTTC. As protein: CSARGSGSGYEQYF.

The count of this clonotype is one. The genes are TRBV7-2 and TRBJ2-1, with D possibly TRBD2 on 6 matching bases. In germline, CDR1 is SGHTA, CDR2 FQGNSA. The CDR3 length is 15 residues. Trimming stripped 5 bases from V and 7 bases from J, with 18 bases between. The CDR3 loop is CASSLRATRRNEQFF. In nucleotides, the CDR3 is TGTGCCAGCAGCCTGAGGGCGACTAGGCGGAATGAGCAGTTCTTC.

This clonotype was seen many times. The rearrangement links TRBV9 to TRBJ1-1, with D possibly matching TRBD1 (5 bases). Trimming removed 1 base from V and 3 bases from J, with 13 bases in between. CDR1 is SGDLS, CDR2 YYNGEE, per germline. This CDR3 is built from 15 residues. This chain's CDR3 is CASSVLAGSHTEAFF. The CDR3 coding sequence is TGTGCCAGCAGCGTACTAGCAGGGTCCCACACTGAAGCTTTCTTT.

This clonotype was detected many times. V is TRBV5-1 and J is TRBJ2-3; TRBD2 matches at 9 bases. Germline trimming cut 2 bases from V and 4 bases from J; bases unmatched to any gene: 11. Germline values: CDR1 SGHRS, CDR2 YFSETQ. This CDR3 has 17 residues. The CDR3 DNA is TGCGCCAGCAGCTTCGAAATCCTAGCGGGATTAGCAGATACGCAGTATTTT. It encodes CASSFEILAGLADTQYF.

This clonotype turned up a few times. The V and J genes are TRBV29-1 and TRBJ2-1; D not resolved. Per the germline V gene, CDR1 is SQVTM and CDR2 is ANQGSEA. The CDR3 is 12 residues long. Trimming took off 1 base at V and 3 bases at J, with 4 bases between the two ends. In nucleotides, the CDR3 is TGCAGCGTTGAAGGAGGCTACAATGAGCAGTTCTTC. The encoded protein is CSVEGGYNEQFF.

This clonotype was seen a handful of times. This chain joins TRBV5-6 and TRBJ2-7, with D perhaps matching TRBD2 (6 bases). Germline V gene sequence: CDR1 SGHDT, CDR2 YYEEEE. The CDR3 extends over 15 amino acids. Trimming left V 4 bases short and J 2 bases short, with 16 bases between. CDR3 sequence: CASSLRGYLAYEQYF. CDR3 DNA: TGTGCCAGCAGCCTGCGGGGTTACCTAGCCTACGAGCAGTACTTC.

This clonotype occurred many times. The chain employs TRBV7-9 and TRBJ1-2; D gene uncertain. The CDR3 spans 12 residues. Trimming took off 5 bases at V and 8 bases at J, with 12 bases between the two ends. The V gene's germline CDR1 is SEHNR and CDR2 FQNEAQ (reference sequence). The CDR3 sequence: CASSPDPSGYTF. The DNA of the CDR3 is TGTGCCAGCAGCCCGGACCCGTCAGGCTACACCTTC.

This clonotype was detected ten times or more. The chain recombines TRBV2 with TRBJ2-1; D unresolved. This CDR3 contains 14 residues. V shed 6 bases and J shed 0 bases, with 9 bases lying between them. The germline V gene encodes CDR1 SNHLY and CDR2 FYNNEI. CDR3 nucleotide sequence: TGTGCCAGCAGGCTCGTCAGCTCCTACAATGAGCAGTTCTTC. Translation: CASRLVSSYNEQFF.

This clonotype was seen many times. V and J are TRBV12-3 or TRBV12-4 and TRBJ1-2; D is unresolved. Trimming left V 2 bases short and J 2 bases short, with 6 bases between. CDR3 length: 13 residues. As DNA, the CDR3 is TGTGCCAGCAGTTTAAGGCGGAACTATGGCTACACCTTC. Its protein is CASSLRRNYGYTF.

This clonotype was counted only a few times. The chain links TRBV25-1 to TRBJ2-1; D gene uncertain. CDR3 size: 14 residues. Trimming stripped 6 bases from V and 0 bases from J, with 9 bases between. In germline, CDR1 is MGHDK, CDR2 SYGVNS. CDR3 sequence reads: CASSGVSSYNEQFF. CDR3 nucleotides: TGTGCCAGCAGCGGCGTAAGCTCCTACAATGAGCAGTTCTTC.

This chain uses TRBV6-1 with TRBJ1-3; D remains unclear. The CDR3 has 12 residues. The V end lost 7 bases, the J end lost 10 bases, and 14 bases lay between the germline ends. Germline V gene sequence: CDR1 MNHNS, CDR2 SASEGT. CDR3 in amino acids: CASTVFGGTIYF. CDR3 nucleotides: TGTGCCAGCACAGTGTTCGGTGGGACCATATATTTT.

This clonotype was detected ten times or more. The CDR3 reads CAWSGFNYGYTF. The CDR3 DNA reads as TGTGCCTGGAGCGGCTTCAACTATGGCTACACCTTC. V gene TRBV30 combines with J gene TRBJ1-2, with D hard to call. CDR1 GTSNPN and CDR2 SVGIG come from the germline V gene (reference sequence). Trimming shortened V by 3 bases and J by 2 bases, and 7 bases separated the two germline ends. CDR3 size: 12 residues.

This clonotype was detected ten times or more. The chain joins TRBV28 to TRBJ1-5, with 8 positions matching TRBD1. CDR3 size: 16 residues. V lost 4 bases, J lost 3 bases, and 8 bases stayed unmatched. Germline loops: CDR1 MDHEN, CDR2 SYDVKM. CDR3 bases: TGTGCCAGCAGTTCACACCGGACAGGGACCAATCAGCCCCAGCATTTT. Its protein is CASSSHRTGTNQPQHF.

This clonotype was recorded many times. The gene calls are TRBV12-3 or TRBV12-4 and TRBJ1-3; D is uncertain. Trimming shortened V by 4 bases and J by 4 bases, and 5 bases separated the two germline ends. The CDR3 is 12 residues long. CDR3 sequence: CASSSPGNTIYF. The DNA of the CDR3 is TGTGCCAGCAGTTCTCCGGGAAACACCATATATTTT.

Ten or more counts support this clonotype. The genes are TRBV6-1 and TRBJ2-5; 8 nucleotides line up with TRBD2. Germline V gives CDR1 MNHNS, CDR2 SASEGT. The V and J ends lost 7 bases and 1 base, in that order; junction bases with no gene match: 5. This CDR3 has 14 amino acids. The chain's CDR3 is CASTAGGGQETQYF. CDR3 DNA sequence: TGTGCCAGCACCGCCGGGGGGGGCCAAGAGACCCAGTACTTC.